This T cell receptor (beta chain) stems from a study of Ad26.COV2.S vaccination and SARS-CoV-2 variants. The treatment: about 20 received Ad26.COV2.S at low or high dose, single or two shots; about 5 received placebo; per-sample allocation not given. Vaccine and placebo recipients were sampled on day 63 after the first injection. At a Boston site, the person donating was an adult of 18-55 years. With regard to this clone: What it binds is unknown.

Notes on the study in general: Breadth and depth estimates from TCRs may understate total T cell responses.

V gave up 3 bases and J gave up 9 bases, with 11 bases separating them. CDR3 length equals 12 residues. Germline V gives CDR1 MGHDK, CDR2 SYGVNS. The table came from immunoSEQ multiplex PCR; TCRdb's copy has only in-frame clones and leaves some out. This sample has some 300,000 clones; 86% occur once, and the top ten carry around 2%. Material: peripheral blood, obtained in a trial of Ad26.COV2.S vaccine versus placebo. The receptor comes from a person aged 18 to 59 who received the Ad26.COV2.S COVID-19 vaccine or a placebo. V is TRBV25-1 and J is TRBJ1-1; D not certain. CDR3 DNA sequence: TGTGCCAGCAGTGAGTCGGTAGGGAAAGCTTTCTTT. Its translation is CASSESVGKAFF. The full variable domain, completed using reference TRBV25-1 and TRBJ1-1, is EADIYQTPRYLVIGTGKKITLECSQTMGHDKMYWYQQDPGMELHLIHYSYGVNSTEKGDLSSESTVSRIRTEHFPLTLESARPSHTSQYLCASSESVGKAFFGQGTRLTVV.